Listed below are T cell receptor beta chains from one sample, sequenced in a study of OX40 agonist ivuxolimab in advanced cancers. Libraries were prepared by immunoSEQ multiplex PCR; TCRdb keeps only in-frame clonotypes and omits some of them. The sample shows tens of thousands of clones, roughly 80% of them seen only once. The sample consisted of CD4+ or CD8+ T cells sorted from blood, taken in a trial of the OX40 agonist ivuxolimab. These TCRs come from an adult with an advanced solid tumor such as melanoma, head and neck, liver or kidney cancer. Both conserved end residues are part of each CDR3. Fields, in order: D gene, V gene, clone size, J gene, CDR3 DNA, CDR3 protein. The D gene is left open where the match is weak. Not all rows give a size; the values are once, few, many and, for expanded clones, a class.

d_gene: .
v_gene: TRBV7-9
abundance: .
j_gene: TRBJ2-7
CDR3nt: TGTGCCAGCAGCTTAGCCCAGGGGCCCTACGAGCAGTACTTC
CDR3aa: CASSLAQGPYEQYF

d_gene: TRBD1
v_gene: TRBV11-3
abundance: once
j_gene: TRBJ2-1
CDR3nt: TGTGCCAGCAGCTTAGATCCGACAGGGGGGCAGTTCTTC
CDR3aa: CASSLDPTGGQFF

d_gene: .
v_gene: TRBV5-6
abundance: .
j_gene: TRBJ2-7
CDR3nt: TGTGCCAGCAGCCCCTTCGGAGGTCCCCGGGGGATCGAGCAGTACTTC
CDR3aa: CASSPFGGPRGIEQYF

d_gene: TRBD1
v_gene: TRBV5-1
abundance: .
j_gene: TRBJ1-5
CDR3nt: TGCGCCAGCAGCTTGGAGACAGGGGACGGGCAGCCCCAGCATTTT
CDR3aa: CASSLETGDGQPQHF

d_gene: TRBD1
v_gene: TRBV7-3
abundance: .
j_gene: TRBJ1-1
CDR3nt: TGTGCCAGCAGCTCGGACAGGGAAGGTGAAGCTTTCTTT
CDR3aa: CASSSDREGEAFF

d_gene: TRBD2
v_gene: TRBV6-4
abundance: .
j_gene: TRBJ2-5
CDR3nt: TGTGCCAGCAGTGTGGCTAGCGGGCCTTTAGAGACCCAGTACTTC
CDR3aa: CASSVASGPLETQYF

d_gene: TRBD1
v_gene: TRBV7-2
abundance: .
j_gene: TRBJ2-1
CDR3nt: TGTGCCAGCAGCTCTGACAGGGGCCCCTACAATGAGCAGTTCTTC
CDR3aa: CASSSDRGPYNEQFF

d_gene: TRBD1
v_gene: TRBV6-5
abundance: .
j_gene: TRBJ1-2
CDR3nt: TGTGCCAGCAGTTACTCTAGGGACAGGACTCGCTATGGCTACACCTTC
CDR3aa: CASSYSRDRTRYGYTF

d_gene: .
v_gene: TRBV7-2
abundance: .
j_gene: TRBJ2-3
CDR3nt: TGTGCCAGCAGCATACAACGGCGGGATACGCAGTATTTT
CDR3aa: CASSIQRRDTQYF

d_gene: .
v_gene: TRBV28
abundance: .
j_gene: TRBJ2-7
CDR3nt: TGTGCCAGCTCGGGCTCCACCTACGAGCAGTACTTC
CDR3aa: CASSGSTYEQYF

d_gene: .
v_gene: TRBV2
abundance: once
j_gene: TRBJ2-2
CDR3nt: TGTGCCAGCACCCCGCAAGGGTTAGCCGGGGAGCTGTTTTTT
CDR3aa: CASTPQGLAGELFF

d_gene: TRBD1
v_gene: TRBV28
abundance: .
j_gene: TRBJ1-5
CDR3nt: TGTGCCAGTACGGAGGGGACAGCCGGGGGCAATCAGCCCCAGCATTTT
CDR3aa: CASTEGTAGGNQPQHF

d_gene: .
v_gene: TRBV27
abundance: .
j_gene: TRBJ2-7
CDR3nt: TGTGCCAGCAGTTCGGGACCGAGCTATGAGCAGTACTTC
CDR3aa: CASSSGPSYEQYF

d_gene: .
v_gene: TRBV14
abundance: once
j_gene: TRBJ2-5
CDR3nt: TGTGCCAGCAGCCAAGGTCGGAGAGTCCAAGAGACCCAGTACTTC
CDR3aa: CASSQGRRVQETQYF

d_gene: .
v_gene: TRBV7-2
abundance: .
j_gene: TRBJ1-3
CDR3nt: TGTGCCAGCAGCTTAGCGGTCGGACAGCAGAGAAACACCATATATTTT
CDR3aa: CASSLAVGQQRNTIYF

d_gene: TRBD1
v_gene: TRBV19
abundance: few
j_gene: TRBJ1-5
CDR3nt: TGTGCCAGTCGGGACAGGGGGTTCCAGCCCCAGCATTTT
CDR3aa: CASRDRGFQPQHF

d_gene: .
v_gene: TRBV5-1
abundance: .
j_gene: TRBJ1-1
CDR3nt: TGCGCCAGCAGCCGAGGGGGGAAGGGCACTGAAGCTTTCTTT
CDR3aa: CASSRGGKGTEAFF

d_gene: .
v_gene: TRBV7-2
abundance: .
j_gene: TRBJ2-5
CDR3nt: TGTGCCAGCAGCCCACCACCCCGGCGGGGAAGAGAGACCCAGTACTTC
CDR3aa: CASSPPPRRGRETQYF

d_gene: TRBD2
v_gene: TRBV7-3
abundance: once
j_gene: TRBJ2-3
CDR3nt: TGTGCCAGCAGCTTAAGACTAGCGGGGGGGATAGATACGCAGTATTTT
CDR3aa: CASSLRLAGGIDTQYF

d_gene: TRBD2
v_gene: TRBV18
abundance: .
j_gene: TRBJ2-7
CDR3nt: TGTGCCAGCTCAGTTATAGCGGGGGACTCCTACGAGCAGTACTTC
CDR3aa: CASSVIAGDSYEQYF

d_gene: TRBD1
v_gene: TRBV10-3
abundance: .
j_gene: TRBJ1-2
CDR3nt: TGTGCCATCAGAAGCTCCGGGACAGGGATTAACTATGGCTACACCTTC
CDR3aa: CAIRSSGTGINYGYTF

d_gene: .
v_gene: TRBV7-2
abundance: few
j_gene: TRBJ2-1
CDR3nt: TGTGCCAGCAGCTTGTCATACAATGAGCAGTTCTTC
CDR3aa: CASSLSYNEQFF

d_gene: TRBD2
v_gene: TRBV18
abundance: .
j_gene: TRBJ2-3
CDR3nt: TGTGCCAGCTCGCCACAAGCAAGCGGGGGGAATACGCAGTATTTT
CDR3aa: CASSPQASGGNTQYF

d_gene: .
v_gene: TRBV28
abundance: .
j_gene: TRBJ2-2
CDR3nt: TGTGCCAGCAGTTTTGCGGCGAACACCGGGGAGCTGTTTTTT
CDR3aa: CASSFAANTGELFF

d_gene: .
v_gene: TRBV28
abundance: .
j_gene: TRBJ1-2
CDR3nt: TGTGCCAGCAGTTTAGCATCGGGTAATAACTATGGCTACACCTTC
CDR3aa: CASSLASGNNYGYTF

d_gene: TRBD2
v_gene: TRBV7-3
abundance: .
j_gene: TRBJ2-5
CDR3nt: TGTGCCAGCAGCGCCGGGACTAGCGGGGGAGAGACCCAGTACTTC
CDR3aa: CASSAGTSGGETQYF

d_gene: .
v_gene: TRBV11-2
abundance: few
j_gene: TRBJ2-5
CDR3nt: TGTGCCAGCAGCCCCCAGGTTGGAGGTGAGACCCAGTACTTC
CDR3aa: CASSPQVGGETQYF

d_gene: .
v_gene: TRBV6-1
abundance: .
j_gene: TRBJ1-2
CDR3nt: TGTGCCAGCAGTCCGGGGGTTCCTCTTAGCTATGGCTACACCTTC
CDR3aa: CASSPGVPLSYGYTF

d_gene: .
v_gene: TRBV30
abundance: .
j_gene: TRBJ1-2
CDR3nt: TGTGCCTGGAGTGCCCGGATTAACTATGGCTACACCTTC
CDR3aa: CAWSARINYGYTF

d_gene: TRBD1
v_gene: TRBV5-1
abundance: .
j_gene: TRBJ2-5
CDR3nt: TGCGCCAGCAGCTTGGGTACAGGGACAGCACAAGAGACCCAGTACTTC
CDR3aa: CASSLGTGTAQETQYF

d_gene: .
v_gene: TRBV5-4
abundance: .
j_gene: TRBJ2-2
CDR3nt: TGTGCCAGCAGCCCGAATCTTCCAGGGAACACCGGGGAGCTGTTTTTT
CDR3aa: CASSPNLPGNTGELFF

d_gene: .
v_gene: TRBV28
abundance: few
j_gene: TRBJ1-2
CDR3nt: TGTGCCAGCAGTTTACGGGGCTATGGCTACACCTTC
CDR3aa: CASSLRGYGYTF

d_gene: TRBD1
v_gene: TRBV18
abundance: .
j_gene: TRBJ1-3
CDR3nt: TGTGCCAGCTCACCGGGACAGGAGAACACCATATATTTT
CDR3aa: CASSPGQENTIYF

d_gene: TRBD2
v_gene: TRBV29-1
abundance: .
j_gene: TRBJ2-3
CDR3nt: TGCAGCGTATCTCGGGGGGACTACACAGATACGCAGTATTTT
CDR3aa: CSVSRGDYTDTQYF

d_gene: TRBD1
v_gene: TRBV6-6
abundance: .
j_gene: TRBJ2-7
CDR3nt: TGTGCCAGCAGTGGGACCGGGACAGGCTACGAGCAGTACTTC
CDR3aa: CASSGTGTGYEQYF

d_gene: TRBD1
v_gene: TRBV30
abundance: .
j_gene: TRBJ1-2
CDR3nt: TGTGCCTGGAGACAGGGGACCGGGGGCTATGGCTACACCTTC
CDR3aa: CAWRQGTGGYGYTF

d_gene: TRBD1
v_gene: TRBV7-9
abundance: .
j_gene: TRBJ2-2
CDR3nt: TGTGCCAGCAGACGGGACAGGGGAATCACCGGGGAGCTGTTTTTT
CDR3aa: CASRRDRGITGELFF

d_gene: .
v_gene: TRBV7-9
abundance: .
j_gene: TRBJ2-7
CDR3nt: TGTGCCAGCAGCTTAGAGGACTTC
CDR3aa: CASSLEDF

d_gene: .
v_gene: TRBV7-2
abundance: .
j_gene: TRBJ2-7
CDR3nt: TGTGCCAGCAGCGCCGCGTACGAGCAGTACTTC
CDR3aa: CASSAAYEQYF

d_gene: .
v_gene: TRBV5-4
abundance: .
j_gene: TRBJ2-3
CDR3nt: TGTGCCAGCAGCTCCCCATTGGGCACAGATACGCAGTATTTT
CDR3aa: CASSSPLGTDTQYF

d_gene: TRBD1
v_gene: TRBV28
abundance: .
j_gene: TRBJ1-2
CDR3nt: TGTGCCAGCGCTACCACAGGGGTGAACTATGGCTACACCTTC
CDR3aa: CASATTGVNYGYTF

d_gene: .
v_gene: TRBV5-1
abundance: once
j_gene: TRBJ1-2
CDR3nt: TGCGCCAGCGCCGAAGGGAGCACAGCCTTCTATGGCTACACCTTC
CDR3aa: CASAEGSTAFYGYTF

d_gene: .
v_gene: TRBV5-8
abundance: .
j_gene: TRBJ2-3
CDR3nt: TGTGCCAGCAGCTTGCAGGGAAGTTCCACAGATACGCAGTATTTT
CDR3aa: CASSLQGSSTDTQYF

d_gene: TRBD1
v_gene: TRBV5-4
abundance: .
j_gene: TRBJ1-2
CDR3nt: TGTGCCAGCAGCTTGGGACCAGGGGGAGGTGGCTATGGCTACACCTTC
CDR3aa: CASSLGPGGGGYGYTF

d_gene: TRBD1
v_gene: TRBV18
abundance: .
j_gene: TRBJ2-5
CDR3nt: TGTGCCAGCTCTCGGGACAGTCTAGAGACCCAGTACTTC
CDR3aa: CASSRDSLETQYF

d_gene: .
v_gene: TRBV5-4
abundance: .
j_gene: TRBJ2-3
CDR3nt: TGTGCCAGCAGCTTGTATGGGGGAGATACGCAGTATTTT
CDR3aa: CASSLYGGDTQYF

d_gene: .
v_gene: TRBV7-8
abundance: .
j_gene: TRBJ1-2
CDR3nt: TGTGCCAGCAGCGATAACAGGGATGGCTACACCTTC
CDR3aa: CASSDNRDGYTF

d_gene: .
v_gene: TRBV7-2
abundance: few
j_gene: TRBJ1-3
CDR3nt: TGTGCCAGCAGCCCCGGACAGACCTCTGGAAACACCATATATTTT
CDR3aa: CASSPGQTSGNTIYF

d_gene: .
v_gene: TRBV15
abundance: few
j_gene: TRBJ2-3
CDR3nt: TGTGCCACCAGCAGAGTGGGGGGAGCAATCTCTAGCACAGATACGCAGTATTTT
CDR3aa: CATSRVGGAISSTDTQYF

d_gene: .
v_gene: TRBV6-5
abundance: once
j_gene: TRBJ1-2
CDR3nt: TGTGCCAGCAATAGATATCTGGGAGCCTTTTCGGGGTGGACCTTC
CDR3aa: CASNRYLGAFSGWTF

d_gene: .
v_gene: TRBV6-4
abundance: few
j_gene: TRBJ1-1
CDR3nt: TGTGCCAGCAGTGTCGCTGCGGGGGGGCGCGGGACTGAAGCTTTCTTT
CDR3aa: CASSVAAGGRGTEAFF

d_gene: .
v_gene: TRBV28
abundance: .
j_gene: TRBJ1-5
CDR3nt: TGTGCCAGCACGAGAGGGGTTCAGCCCCAGCATTTT
CDR3aa: CASTRGVQPQHF

d_gene: TRBD1
v_gene: TRBV30
abundance: few
j_gene: TRBJ1-5
CDR3nt: TGTGCCTGGAGTGTCTTACAGGGGGACCAGCCCCAGCATTTT
CDR3aa: CAWSVLQGDQPQHF

d_gene: TRBD2
v_gene: TRBV11-3
abundance: .
j_gene: TRBJ2-1
CDR3nt: TGTGCCAGCAGCCCAAGCGGGGTGAGCTCCTACAATGAGCAGTTCTTC
CDR3aa: CASSPSGVSSYNEQFF